These 4 T cell receptor beta chains came from one sample sequenced in a study of T cells in Graves' hyperthyroidism and ophthalmopathy. RNA transcripts provided the source from which TCR beta CDR3 regions were amplified. HTBI primers were the set used in a first-round RT-PCR of the TCR CDR3. From the multiplex PCR reads, TCRdb called clonotypes with MiXCR, one entry per CDR3 protein. The sample has roughly 380,000 distinct CDR3 sequences, roughly an eighth seen once. The sequenced material came from blood. These receptor sequences come from a woman aged 18-29 years with Graves' hyperthyroidism.

Ten or more counts support this clonotype. This chain links TRBV18 with TRBJ2-7; 15 nucleotides align to TRBD2. The CDR3 consists of 17 residues. The germline gives CDR1 KGHSH, CDR2 LQKENI. V lost 5 bases to trimming and J lost 1 base; unmatched junction nucleotides: 6. CDR3 coding DNA: TGTGCCAGCTCAGGACTAGCGGGAGGGCCGGGATCCTACGAGCAGTACTTC. Translating gives CASSGLAGGPGSYEQYF.

The chain combines TRBV4-2 with TRBJ2-5; TRBD2 matches 11 bases. Germline V gene lookup returns CDR1 LGHNA and CDR2 YNFKEQ. V dropped 2 bases and J dropped 2; count of bases not matched to a gene: 10. The CDR3 totals 18 residues. The CDR3 nucleotides are TGTGCCAGCAGCCAACGAGTAGCGGGAGGGCCTGGTCAAGAGACCCAGTACTTC. Protein product: CASSQRVAGGPGQETQYF.

This clonotype occurred a few times. The V call is TRBV9, the J call TRBJ2-2, with 7 nucleotides matching TRBD1. CDR3 length: 16 residues. Germline V gene lookup returns CDR1 SGDLS and CDR2 YYNGEE. V was clipped by 2 bases and J by 2 bases; unmatched bases: 6. The CDR3 sequence is CASSVSGQFNTGELFF. In nucleotides, the CDR3 is TGTGCCAGCAGCGTGTCGGGACAGTTTAACACCGGGGAGCTGTTTTTT.

V and J are TRBV11-2 and TRBJ2-2; the D gene is possibly TRBD1 (6 bases). Germline values: CDR1 SGHAT, CDR2 FQNNGV. V was pared by 0 bases and J by 1 base, with 9 bases between. There are 16 residues in the CDR3. CDR3 loop: CASSLEQGRNTGELFF. As DNA, the CDR3 is TGTGCCAGCAGCTTAGAACAGGGAAGGAACACCGGGGAGCTGTTTTTT.